This T cell receptor beta chain was recovered during a study of cytomegalovirus exposure and HLA in healthy donors. This clone showed up just once. PCR was performed using 60 Vbeta and 13 Jbeta primers. Generated by immunoSEQ multiplex PCR, the TCRdb table keeps only in-frame clones and is missing some. Of 150,000 to 200,000 clones listed, 80% are singletons. This CDR3 is built from 15 residues. CDR1 LGHNA and CDR2 YNFKEQ come from the germline V gene. V dropped 6 bases and J dropped 6; count of bases not matched to a gene: 9. The clonotype originates from a woman aged 40 to 50 in good health and CMV-seronegative. Sequencing was done on a sample of PBMCs. The chain is built from TRBV4-2 and TRBJ2-1, with 9 bases lining up with TRBD2. This chain's CDR3 is CASSGNAAGGNEQFF. CDR3 nucleotide sequence: TGTGCCAGCAGTGGAAACGCAGCGGGAGGCAATGAGCAGTTCTTC.